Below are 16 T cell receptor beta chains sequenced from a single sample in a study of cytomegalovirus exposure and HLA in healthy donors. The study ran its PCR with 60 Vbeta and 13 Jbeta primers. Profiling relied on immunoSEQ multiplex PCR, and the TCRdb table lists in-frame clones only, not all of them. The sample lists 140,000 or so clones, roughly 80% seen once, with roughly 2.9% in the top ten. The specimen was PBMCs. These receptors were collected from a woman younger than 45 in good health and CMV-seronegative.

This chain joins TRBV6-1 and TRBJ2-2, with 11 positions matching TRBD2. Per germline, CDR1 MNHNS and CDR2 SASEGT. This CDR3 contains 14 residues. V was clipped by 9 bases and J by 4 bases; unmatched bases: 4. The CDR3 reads CASSGRVSTGELFF. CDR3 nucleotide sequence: TGTGCCAGTAGCGGGAGGGTGTCCACCGGGGAGCTGTTTTTT.

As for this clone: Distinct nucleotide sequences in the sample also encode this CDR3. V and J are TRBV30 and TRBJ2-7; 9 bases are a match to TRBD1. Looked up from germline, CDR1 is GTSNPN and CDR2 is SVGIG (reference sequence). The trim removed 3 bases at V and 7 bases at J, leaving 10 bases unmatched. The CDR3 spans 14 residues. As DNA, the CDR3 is TGTGCCTGGAGCACCGGGACAGGGACCCAAGAGCAGTACTTC. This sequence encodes CAWSTGTGTQEQYF.

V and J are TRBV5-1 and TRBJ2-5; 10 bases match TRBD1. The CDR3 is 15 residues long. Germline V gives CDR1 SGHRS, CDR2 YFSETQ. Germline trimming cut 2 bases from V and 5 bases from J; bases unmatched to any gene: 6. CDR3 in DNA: TGCGCCAGCAGCTTCCCGGGACAGGGGCACGAGACCCAGTACTTC. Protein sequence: CASSFPGQGHETQYF.

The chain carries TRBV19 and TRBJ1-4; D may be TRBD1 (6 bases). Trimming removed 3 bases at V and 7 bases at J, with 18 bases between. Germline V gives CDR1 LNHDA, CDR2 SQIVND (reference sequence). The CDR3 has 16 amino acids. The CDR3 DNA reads TGTGCCAGTAGTATCACCGGGACACAGGTTGTTGAAAAACTGTTTTTT. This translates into CASSITGTQVVEKLFF.

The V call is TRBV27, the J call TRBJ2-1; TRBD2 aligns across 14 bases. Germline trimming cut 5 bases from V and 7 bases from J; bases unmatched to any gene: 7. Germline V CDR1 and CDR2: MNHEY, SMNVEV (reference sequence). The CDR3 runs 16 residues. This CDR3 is CASSRLAGGNRNEQFF. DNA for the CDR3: TGTGCCAGCAGTAGACTAGCGGGGGGGAACAGGAATGAGCAGTTCTTC.

CDR3 amino acids: CASSQLGRASYNEQFF. In DNA form, the CDR3 reads TGCGCCAGCAGCCAATTGGGGAGGGCATCCTACAATGAGCAGTTCTTC. The J gene is TRBJ2-1, the V gene TRBV4-1, with TRBD2 matching 7 bases. The CDR3 sequence is 16 residues long. Germline trimming cut 2 bases from V and 1 base from J; bases unmatched to any gene: 5. Germline CDR1 MGHRA, CDR2 YSYEKL.

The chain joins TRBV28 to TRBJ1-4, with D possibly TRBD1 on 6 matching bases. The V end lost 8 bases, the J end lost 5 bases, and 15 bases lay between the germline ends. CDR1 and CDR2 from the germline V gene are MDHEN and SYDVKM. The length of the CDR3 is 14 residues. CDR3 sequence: CASQGLELNEKLFF. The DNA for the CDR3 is TGTGCCAGCCAGGGGCTTGAGCTGAATGAAAAACTGTTTTTT.

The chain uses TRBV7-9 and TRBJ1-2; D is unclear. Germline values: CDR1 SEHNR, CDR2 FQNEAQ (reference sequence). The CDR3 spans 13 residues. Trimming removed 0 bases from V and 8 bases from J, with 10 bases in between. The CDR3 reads CASSLAGSWGYTF. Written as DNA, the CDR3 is TGTGCCAGCAGCTTAGCTGGCAGTTGGGGCTACACCTTC.

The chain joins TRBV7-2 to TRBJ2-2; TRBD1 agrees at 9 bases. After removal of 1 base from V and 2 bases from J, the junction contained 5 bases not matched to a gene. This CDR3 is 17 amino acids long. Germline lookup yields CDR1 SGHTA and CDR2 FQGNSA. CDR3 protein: CASSLVMGQGNTGELFF. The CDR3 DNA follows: TGTGCCAGCAGCTTAGTTATGGGACAGGGAAACACCGGGGAGCTGTTTTTT.

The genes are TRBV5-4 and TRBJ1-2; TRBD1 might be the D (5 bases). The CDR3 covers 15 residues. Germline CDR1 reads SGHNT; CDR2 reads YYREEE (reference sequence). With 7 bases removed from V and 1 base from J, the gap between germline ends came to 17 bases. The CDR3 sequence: CASGTQGSLNYGYTF. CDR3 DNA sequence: TGTGCCAGCGGTACTCAGGGCAGCCTTAACTATGGCTACACCTTC.

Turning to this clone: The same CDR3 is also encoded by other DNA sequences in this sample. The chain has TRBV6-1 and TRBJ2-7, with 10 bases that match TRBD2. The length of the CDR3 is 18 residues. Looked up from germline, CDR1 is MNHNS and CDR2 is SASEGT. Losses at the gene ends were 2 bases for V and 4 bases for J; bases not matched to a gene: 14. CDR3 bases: TGTGCCAGCAGTGAATTTATCGGAGGGAAACTAGCGGGGTACGAGCAGTACTTC. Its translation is CASSEFIGGKLAGYEQYF.

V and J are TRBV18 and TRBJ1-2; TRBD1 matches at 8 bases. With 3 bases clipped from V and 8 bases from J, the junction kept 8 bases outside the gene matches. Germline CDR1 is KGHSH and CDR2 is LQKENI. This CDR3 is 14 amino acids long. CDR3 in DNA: TGTGCCAGCTCACCTCAGACAGGGGCGGAGGGCTACACCTTC. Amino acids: CASSPQTGAEGYTF.

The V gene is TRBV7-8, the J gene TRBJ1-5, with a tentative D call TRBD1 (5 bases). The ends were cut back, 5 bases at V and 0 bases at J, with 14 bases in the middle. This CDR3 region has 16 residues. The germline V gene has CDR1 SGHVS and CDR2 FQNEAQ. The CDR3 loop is CASSPRQGYSNQPQHF. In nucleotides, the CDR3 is TGTGCCAGCAGCCCCCGGCAGGGATATAGCAATCAGCCCCAGCATTTT.

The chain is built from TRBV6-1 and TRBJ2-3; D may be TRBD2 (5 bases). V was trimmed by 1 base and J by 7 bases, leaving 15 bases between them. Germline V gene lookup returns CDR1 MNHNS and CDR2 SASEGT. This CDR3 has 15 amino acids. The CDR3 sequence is CASSEGPGPGNTQYF. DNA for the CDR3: TGTGCCAGCAGTGAAGGGCCGGGCCCGGGGAATACGCAGTATTTT.

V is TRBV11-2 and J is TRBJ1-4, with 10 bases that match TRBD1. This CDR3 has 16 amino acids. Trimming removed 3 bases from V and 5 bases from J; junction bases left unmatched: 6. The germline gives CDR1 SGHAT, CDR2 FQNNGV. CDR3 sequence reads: CASSFRDRGLNEKLFF. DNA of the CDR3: TGTGCCAGCAGCTTTCGGGACAGGGGATTGAATGAAAAACTGTTTTTT.

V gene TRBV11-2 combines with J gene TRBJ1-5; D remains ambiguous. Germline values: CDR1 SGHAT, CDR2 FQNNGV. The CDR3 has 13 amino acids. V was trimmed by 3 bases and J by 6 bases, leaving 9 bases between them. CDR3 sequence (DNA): TGTGCCAGCAGCTTGGGAGGAGTTCAGCCCCAGCATTTT. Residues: CASSLGGVQPQHF.